These 14 T cell receptor beta chains share one sample of origin, sequenced in a study of blood T cell repertoires in COVID-19 (dated by TCRdb to between 2020 and 2021). Libraries were constructed by the immunoSEQ multiplex PCR assay. The clones in this table, taken by TCRdb from immuneACCESS, are in-frame only. Not every clone is retained; where verified, under half of the shortfall comes from an unresolved V gene, and the cause of the rest is unknown. Here the sample has approximately 210,000 clones; 88% occur a single time. The top ten clonotypes cover about 15% of the sample. The sequencing sample was made of PBMCs or T cells enriched from blood (not recorded which). The receptor set was obtained from a woman in her forties or fifties with acute COVID-19.

This chain connects TRBV5-4 to TRBJ2-1, with D possibly TRBD2 on 5 matching bases. Germline V gives CDR1 SGHNT, CDR2 YYREEE (reference sequence). The V and J ends lost 0 bases and 5 bases respectively, with 6 bases between them. The CDR3 runs to 13 residues. The CDR3 region has the DNA TGTGCCAGCAGCTTGGGGGAGAACAATGAGCAGTTCTTC. It codes for CASSLGENNEQFF.

The chain is built from TRBV15 and TRBJ2-7; possibly TRBD2 for D (6 bases). The CDR3 contains 15 residues. The germline V gene has CDR1 LNHNV and CDR2 YYDKDF (reference sequence). Deletions cut 0 bases from V and 4 bases from J, with 13 bases between. The CDR3: CATSRDHGRGYEQYF. The CDR3, as DNA: TGTGCCACCAGCAGAGATCACGGGAGAGGGTACGAGCAGTACTTC.

This sequence joins TRBV18 and TRBJ2-7; a weak D match, TRBD2 (7 bases). Germline V lookup: CDR1 KGHSH, CDR2 LQKENI. This CDR3 has 16 residues. V lost 0 bases and J 6 bases, leaving 18 bases between the germline ends. CDR3 region: CASSPPLGGRTLEQYF. The CDR3 nucleotides are TGTGCCAGCTCACCACCGCTCGGGGGGCGCACCCTCGAGCAGTACTTC.

The V call is TRBV5-1, the J call TRBJ2-1; 10 bases align to TRBD2. The germline V gene has CDR1 SGHRS and CDR2 YFSETQ. The trim removed 2 bases at V and 0 bases at J, leaving 11 bases unmatched. The length of the CDR3 is 19 residues. The CDR3 region is CASSFYPSGSRGSYNEQFF. The DNA for the CDR3 is TGCGCCAGCAGCTTCTATCCTAGCGGGAGTAGGGGCTCCTACAATGAGCAGTTCTTC.

This chain uses TRBV18 with TRBJ2-1; D may be TRBD1 (5 bases). CDR3 length: 16 amino acids. The V gene's germline CDR1 is KGHSH and CDR2 LQKENI. V shed 6 bases and J shed 3 bases, with 18 bases lying between them. DNA of the CDR3: TGTGCCAGCTCCCCATCTCCAGGGAACGTCTACAATGAGCAGTTCTTC. Translation: CASSPSPGNVYNEQFF.

In its sample, this clone was seen once. The chain employs TRBV28 and TRBJ1-6; the match to TRBD1 covers 7 bases. The length of the CDR3 is 15 residues. Germline-derived CDR1 and CDR2 are MDHEN and SYDVKM. The J segment lost 6 bases and the V segment lost 8 bases, leaving 10 bases of the junction unmatched. The DNA for the CDR3 is TGTGCCAGCGCCCCCGGAGGGGGCCCTAATTCACCCCTCCACTTT. This gives the protein CASAPGGGPNSPLHF.

The chain combines TRBV18 with TRBJ2-7; TRBD2 agrees at 8 bases. The length of the CDR3 is 15 residues. V shed 2 bases, J shed 4 bases, and the junction held 7 bases outside the gene matches. Germline loops: CDR1 KGHSH, CDR2 LQKENI. The CDR3 sequence is CASSPGTREGYEQYF. CDR3 bases: TGTGCCAGCTCACCAGGGACTAGGGAGGGGTACGAGCAGTACTTC.

This chain joins TRBV28 and TRBJ1-1, with D possibly matching TRBD1 (5 bases). Deletions cut 5 bases from V and 4 bases from J, with 14 bases between. Germline V lookup: CDR1 MDHEN, CDR2 SYDVKM. CDR3 size: 14 residues. DNA of the CDR3: TGTGCCAGCAGTCCAGCGGGGGGTAGCACTGAAGCTTTCTTT. As protein: CASSPAGGSTEAFF.

This chain connects TRBV28 to TRBJ2-7, with 13 bases that match TRBD2. This CDR3 contains 16 residues. CDR1 is MDHEN and CDR2 is SYDVKM in the germline V gene. The trim removed 3 bases at V and 9 bases at J, leaving 11 bases unmatched. The CDR3 nucleotides read TGTGCCAGCAGTTTCCTTGGACTAGCGGGAGTCAAGGCGCAGTACTTC. Residues: CASSFLGLAGVKAQYF.

The gene calls are TRBV14 and TRBJ2-4; D unresolved. This CDR3 region has 14 residues. V lost 5 bases and J 4 bases, leaving 12 bases between the germline ends. Germline V CDR1 and CDR2: SGHDN, FVKESK. The CDR3 DNA sequence: TGTGCCAGCAGCTTCCATTCAGCGAAAAACATTCAGTACTTC. This gives the protein CASSFHSAKNIQYF.

V gene TRBV5-1 combines with J gene TRBJ2-2, with D perhaps matching TRBD2 (6 bases). Germline CDR1 and CDR2: SGHRS and YFSETQ. Trimming removed 7 bases from V and 0 bases from J, with 16 bases in between. The CDR3 extends over 16 amino acids. CDR3 coding DNA: TGCGCCAGCGGTTCCCTCGGGGGAGCGAACACCGGGGAGCTGTTTTTT. Translated: CASGSLGGANTGELFF.

V and J are TRBV7-3 and TRBJ2-2, with D possibly being TRBD1 (5 bases). V was clipped by 0 bases and J by 4 bases, with 6 bases between them. CDR3 length equals 14 residues. Germline V gene data show CDR1 as SGHTA and CDR2 as FQGTGA. This chain's CDR3 is CASSLTGATGELFF. The CDR3, as DNA: TGTGCCAGCAGCTTAACAGGGGCCACCGGGGAGCTGTTTTTT.

This clone was counted a single time. The rearrangement joins TRBV6-5 to TRBJ2-3, with 9 bases fitting TRBD2. The CDR3 runs to 14 residues. Germline V gene lookup returns CDR1 MNHEY and CDR2 SVGAGI. Trimming cost V 6 bases and J 1 base; bases outside gene matches: 2. In DNA form, the CDR3 reads TGTGCCAGCAGCAGGACTAGCGGCACAGATACGCAGTATTTT. Its protein product is CASSRTSGTDTQYF.

The chain carries TRBV28 and TRBJ1-2, with 9 bases aligning to TRBD1. The length of the CDR3 is 16 residues. V was clipped by 4 bases and J by 7 bases; unmatched bases: 13. Germline V gene sequence: CDR1 MDHEN, CDR2 SYDVKM. The CDR3 loop is CASSYPSGTGRRGYTF. CDR3 nucleotide sequence: TGTGCCAGCAGTTACCCATCCGGGACAGGGAGGCGTGGCTACACCTTC.